This TCR beta chain was found in a study of cytotoxic CD8 clonotypes in ibrutinib-treated CLL (dated by TCRdb to about 2021). With respect to the entire study: The cohort had 11 relapsed/refractory and approximately 15 treatment-naive patients; 17 were IGHV unmutated. Partial responses were observed in some 24 patients and complete responses in 2; after a median follow-up of around 68 months, remission was maintained in about 15 patients and progression was observed in approximately twelve. Response samples were obtained after a median of approximately twelve months of treatment, with a range of roughly 6 to 40 months. On average, each sample yielded 255,043 productive templates and around 100,000 productive rearrangements. Of the approximately 91 people in the trial, about 25 had longitudinal samples available. Cryopreserved peripheral blood mononuclear cells were obtained before treatment, at response, and at either sustained remission or disease progression. Patients were still on ibrutinib when every remission and progressive disease sample was collected. Summary of the overall study and its limitations: Baseline clonality exceeded that of age-matched healthy donors and correlated strongly with circulating CD8+ T-cell counts. At ibrutinib response clonality went up, during sustained remission it held steady, and at progression it dropped back toward baseline. Public clonotypes were rare and either shrank or stayed stable during treatment, and the rise in clonality at ibrutinib response reflected expansion of private clonotypes. Sustained-remission and progressing patients did not have matched sampling times, and lymph node repertoires were not examined.

CDR1 and CDR2 are drawn from the germline V gene: SGHRS, YFSETQ. Inclusive of the bounding cysteine and phenylalanine, the CDR3 is 14 residues long. Solely the CDR3 DNA is kept, with 42 bases framed from the first base. The V and J ends are trimmed by 3 bases and 1 base, leaving 10 bases between them. With regard to this clone: The specificity of this receptor is unknown. Base-call qualities are not available, and no considerably larger clone is one nucleotide away.

Explained via the paper, the time point label denotes: 24 months on ibrutinib. Around 2 micrograms of genomic DNA were extracted from cryopreserved PBMCs for TCR beta library preparation. Longitudinal blood samples from CLL patients on ibrutinib monotherapy were analyzed using high-throughput TCR beta sequencing. Patients were enrolled in a phase 2 open-label single-center ibrutinib monotherapy trial. Each clonotype received, on average, around 9.6x coverage in deep resolution sequencing performed on a MiSeq, where the target depth lay between 1 in 1 million and 1 in 200,000 T cells. The immunoSEQ hsTCRB Kit was used to generate the TCR beta libraries. The original methods were these. ImmunoSEQ Data Assistant and ImmunoSEQ Analyzer were used for data analysis, and V, D and J genes were assigned according to IMGT definitions. Clonality, which ranges from 0 to 1, was calculated as one minus the normalized Shannon entropy of productive rearrangement frequencies. Only overrepresented clonotypes making up at least 0.05% of the repertoire of each patient were included in the public clonotype analysis. Roughly 13 repertoires from age-matched healthy donors, obtained from immuneACCESS, served as clonality controls. Imported from immuneACCESS, the table was reduced by TCRdb to in-frame sequences with V and J called. These copies leave out some clones; in studies compared against another copy, an unresolved V gene accounts for under half, and the cause of the remainder is not known. Clone size and V and J calls were adopted from that table, with D and trimming inferred from the DNA. In all, the sample holds approximately 120,000 clones, and around four fifths of those were seen once. The ten largest make up around 3.3% of the sample.

The TCR sequence derives from a human donor with chronic lymphocytic leukemia. The sample was PBMCs, taken after 24 months of ibrutinib treatment. The chain joins TRBV5-1 to TRBJ1-1; TRBD1 is possibly the D segment (6 matching bases). The CDR3 reads as follows: CASSSRTANTEAFF. The nucleotide sequence is given as TGCGCCAGCAGCTCCCGGACAGCGAACACTGAAGCTTTCTTT.